Presented here are 7 T cell receptor beta chains from one specimen sequenced in a study of blood T cell repertoires in COVID-19. TCRdb keeps only in-frame clones here, not all; method: immunoSEQ multiplex PCR. Among over 200,000 clones listed, 70% to 90% were seen once. The sequenced sample consisted of peripheral blood. These receptors were taken from a woman between 45 and 65 years old with active or convalescent COVID-19.

This clone has just one count. The V call is TRBV5-1, the J call TRBJ2-7, with 7 bases lining up with TRBD1. The CDR3 length is 15 residues. V shed 7 bases and J 0 bases; nucleotides not matched to a gene: 10. Germline CDR1 SGHRS, CDR2 YFSETQ. The CDR3 DNA follows: TGCGCCAGCCAAACTGAGACAGGGAGCTCCTACGAGCAGTACTTC. Encoded protein: CASQTETGSSYEQYF.

The chain combines TRBV24-1 with TRBJ2-1; D is possibly TRBD2 (5 bases). The CDR3 length is 11 residues. Looked up from germline, CDR1 is KGHDR and CDR2 is SFDVKD. V dropped 5 bases and J dropped 12 bases, with 10 bases sitting between them. This chain's CDR3 is CATSVGMGQFF. CDR3 in DNA: TGTGCCACCAGTGTCGGGATGGGGCAGTTCTTC.

The chain carries TRBV2 and TRBJ2-3; TRBD1 might be the D (6 bases). This CDR3 is built from 12 residues. Trimming left V 9 bases short and J 2 bases short, with 9 bases between. From germline, CDR1 is SNHLY and CDR2 FYNNEI. CDR3 sequence: CASNRDTDTQYF. The CDR3 DNA follows: TGTGCCAGTAACAGGGACACAGATACGCAGTATTTT.

The V gene is TRBV19, the J gene TRBJ1-1; 7 positions agree with TRBD1. Trimming took 5 bases from V and 3 from J; bases not matched to a gene: 12. Germline loops: CDR1 LNHDA, CDR2 SQIVND (reference sequence). The CDR3 runs to 16 residues. The chain's CDR3 is CASSDRAQTRHTEAFF. In DNA form, the CDR3 reads TGTGCCAGTAGTGACAGGGCCCAGACACGTCACACTGAAGCTTTCTTT.

This clone came up once. The chain has TRBV6-5 and TRBJ1-2; D perhaps matches TRBD1 (6 bases). The CDR3 is 14 amino acids. Germline CDR1 MNHEY, CDR2 SVGAGI. V lost 7 bases and J lost 6, with 18 bases in between. CDR3 residues: CASTPIRDNHGYTF. The CDR3 nucleotides read TGTGCCAGCACCCCAATCCGGGACAACCATGGCTACACCTTC.

The chain employs TRBV5-6 and TRBJ2-1, with D maybe TRBD2 (5 bases). Germline V gene data show CDR1 as SGHDT and CDR2 as YYEEEE. With 6 bases removed from V and 8 bases from J, the gap between germline ends came to 21 bases. The CDR3 sequence is 15 residues long. CDR3 nucleotide sequence: TGTGCCAGCATAGCCGCAGAAGCTATCGGGGATGAGCAGTTCTTC. It codes for CASIAAEAIGDEQFF.

The rearrangement links TRBV2 to TRBJ2-5; a possible D gene is TRBD2 (5 bases). The CDR3 sequence is 13 residues long. V lost 6 bases and J 2 bases, leaving 10 bases between the germline ends. CDR1 and CDR2 (germline): SNHLY, FYNNEI. This CDR3 is CASSLSGQETQYF. The CDR3 DNA reads as TGTGCCAGCAGCCTTTCGGGGCAAGAGACCCAGTACTTC.